The next 15 T cell receptor beta chains were all read from a single sample in a study of human T cells and chemical hapten exposure. TCRdb re-called the RACE reads with MiXCR, one entry per CDR3 protein. The table includes some 250,000 distinct CDR3 sequences, roughly 7.4% detected once. Time point noted: pre-sensitization, week 0. Treatment: therapeutic diphenylcyclopropenone sensitization with weekly scalp DPC. This sample comprised whole blood, obtained in connection with sensitization to the hapten diphenylcyclopropenone (DPC). The receptors were gathered from a man aged 18 to 30 with alopecia areata. Some clones in this sample may be carry-over from other donors' samples.

V usage is TRBV5-6 and J usage is TRBJ2-1, with D tentatively TRBD1 or TRBD2 (6 bases each). The V and J ends lost 3 bases and 1 base respectively, with 11 bases between them. Per germline, CDR1 SGHDT and CDR2 YYEEEE. This CDR3 has 15 residues. The CDR3 nucleotides are TGTGCCAGCAGCTGGGGGGCTCGGTCCTACAATGAGCAGTTCTTC. This encodes CASSWGARSYNEQFF.

This chain links TRBV5-1 with TRBJ2-6, with TRBD1 matching 8 bases. The CDR3 runs to 19 residues. Germline V gives CDR1 SGHRS, CDR2 YFSETQ. Losses at the gene ends were 0 bases for V and 0 bases for J; bases not matched to a gene: 8. This chain's CDR3 is CASSLAPTGVISGANVLTF. The CDR3 DNA sequence: TGCGCCAGCAGCTTGGCCCCGACAGGGGTTATCTCTGGGGCCAACGTCCTGACTTTC.

The chain employs TRBV20-1 and TRBJ1-6; TRBD1 is a possible D gene (5 bases). The CDR3 length is 15 residues. Germline assignment: CDR1 DFQATT and CDR2 SNEGSKA (reference sequence). The V gene lost 4 bases and the J gene lost 6 bases, with 16 bases spanning the gap. CDR3 amino acids: CSATKRDLFNSPLHF. CDR3 sequence (DNA): TGCAGTGCTACGAAACGGGACCTTTTTAATTCACCCCTCCACTTT.

This clonotype was seen only a few times. The V call is TRBV6-5, the J call TRBJ1-4; no definite D call. Germline V gives CDR1 MNHEY, CDR2 SVGAGI. Trimming removed 6 bases at V and 7 bases at J, with 12 bases between. This CDR3 comprises 13 residues. The CDR3 spells CASSPLRAEKLFF. CDR3 nucleotides: TGTGCCAGCAGCCCCTTACGGGCTGAAAAACTGTTTTTT.

This clonotype was seen at least ten times. The V gene is TRBV28, the J gene TRBJ1-5; D is ambiguous. Deletions cut 2 bases from V and 3 bases from J, with 11 bases between. Germline CDR1 is MDHEN and CDR2 is SYDVKM. CDR3 length: 15 residues. The CDR3 DNA follows: TGTGCCAGCAGTTTAGAGGGATCCCTCAATCAGCCCCAGCATTTT. This codes for CASSLEGSLNQPQHF.

This clonotype appeared many times. This chain connects TRBV2 to TRBJ2-5, with 13 bases lining up with TRBD2. Losses at the gene ends were 8 bases for V and 1 base for J; bases not matched to a gene: 10. CDR1 SNHLY and CDR2 FYNNEI come from the germline V gene. This CDR3 spans 17 amino acids. The CDR3 reads CASALSGTSGAQETQYF. The DNA of the CDR3 is TGTGCCAGCGCATTATCCGGGACTAGCGGGGCCCAAGAGACCCAGTACTTC.

The table lists this clonotype with a few counts. This chain joins TRBV4-1 and TRBJ2-1; 8 bases match TRBD2. Germline loops: CDR1 MGHRA, CDR2 YSYEKL. J was trimmed by 4 bases and V by 1 base; bases with no gene match: 12. This CDR3 region has 18 residues. In DNA, the CDR3 is TGCGCCAGCAGCCAAGGGTCGCTGGGCGGGGGGCCGTACAATGAGCAGTTCTTC. It encodes CASSQGSLGGGPYNEQFF.

This clonotype was seen ten or more times. The rearrangement uses TRBV11-2 and TRBJ1-2; the match to TRBD1 covers 10 bases. V shed 4 bases, J shed 6 bases, and the junction held 5 bases outside the gene matches. Germline V gene lookup returns CDR1 SGHAT and CDR2 FQNNGV. This CDR3 comprises 14 residues. The CDR3 DNA is TGTGCCAGCAGCTCGGCCGGGACAGGGGATGGCTACACCTTC. This gives the protein CASSSAGTGDGYTF.

V is TRBV4-3 and J is TRBJ2-4; the match to TRBD1 covers 9 bases. The CDR3 has 15 residues. The J segment lost 7 bases and the V segment lost 5 bases, leaving 9 bases of the junction unmatched. Looked up from germline, CDR1 is LGHNA and CDR2 is YSLEER. CDR3 residues: CASSAQQGARNIQYF. The DNA for the CDR3 is TGCGCCAGCAGCGCGCAACAGGGGGCACGGAACATTCAGTACTTC.

This clonotype was detected ten times or more. The chain links TRBV28 to TRBJ2-3; 8 bases align to TRBD1. The J segment lost 2 bases and the V segment lost 8 bases, leaving 3 bases of the junction unmatched. Germline loops: CDR1 MDHEN, CDR2 SYDVKM. This CDR3 spans 13 amino acids. The CDR3 coding sequence is TGTGCCAGCCGGGGACAGGCCACAGATACGCAGTATTTT. The encoded protein is CASRGQATDTQYF.

This clonotype has ten or more counts. The genes are TRBV4-3 and TRBJ2-3; D uncertain. Trimming left V 0 bases short and J 5 bases short, with 6 bases between. The CDR3 sequence is 13 residues long. CDR1 LGHNA and CDR2 YSLEER come from the germline V gene. This CDR3 is CASSQDHRDTQYF. CDR3 nucleotide sequence: TGCGCCAGCAGCCAAGATCATCGAGATACGCAGTATTTT.

The chain couples TRBV20-1 to TRBJ2-7, with 10 bases that match TRBD2. V shed 5 bases, J shed 3 bases, and the junction held 10 bases outside the gene matches. This CDR3 has 15 residues. CDR1 and CDR2 from the germline V gene are DFQATT and SNEGSKA (reference sequence). The CDR3 sequence: CSARTSGSVGYEQYF. CDR3 nucleotide sequence: TGCAGTGCTCGGACTAGCGGATCGGTCGGCTACGAGCAGTACTTC.

This clonotype was observed a few times. This sequence may be a read error, since a much larger clone differs from it by one base. This chain joins TRBV6-2 or TRBV6-3 and TRBJ2-3, with unresolved D. The germline gives CDR1 MNHEY, CDR2 SVGEGT. The CDR3 consists of 11 residues. The V end was cut by 7 bases, the J end by 2 bases, with 4 bases between. The CDR3 nucleotides read TGTGCCAGCACCTCCACAGATACGCAGTATTTT. Translated: CASTSTDTQYF.

The chain links TRBV6-6 to TRBJ1-3; the D gene is possibly TRBD1 (5 bases). V was clipped by 2 bases and J by 0 bases, with 14 bases between them. The germline V gene encodes CDR1 MNHNY and CDR2 SVGAGI (reference sequence). The CDR3 consists of 17 residues. Here the CDR3 reads CASSYPVPGGSGNTIYF. CDR3 nucleotides: TGTGCCAGCAGTTACCCGGTCCCCGGGGGCTCTGGAAACACCATATATTTT.

In its sample, this clonotype was seen many times. The chain joins TRBV25-1 to TRBJ1-6; TRBD1 matches 7 bases. The CDR3 extends over 16 amino acids. The V gene end was trimmed by 8 bases and the J gene end by 0 bases; junction bases not matched to a gene: 7. Germline V lookup: CDR1 MGHDK, CDR2 SYGVNS. This CDR3 reads CASGGQLSSYNSPLHF. CDR3 DNA sequence: TGTGCCAGCGGGGGACAGCTTAGCTCCTATAATTCACCCCTCCACTTT.